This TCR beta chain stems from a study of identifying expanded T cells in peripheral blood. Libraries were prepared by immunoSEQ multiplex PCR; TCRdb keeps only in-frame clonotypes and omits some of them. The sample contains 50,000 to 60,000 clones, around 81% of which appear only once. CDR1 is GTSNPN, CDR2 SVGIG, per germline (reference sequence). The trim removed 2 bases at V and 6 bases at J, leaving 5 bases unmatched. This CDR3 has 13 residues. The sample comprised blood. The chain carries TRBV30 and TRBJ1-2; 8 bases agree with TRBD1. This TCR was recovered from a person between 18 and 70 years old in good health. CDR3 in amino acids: CAWSSQGGDGYTF. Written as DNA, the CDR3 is TGTGCCTGGAGTTCACAGGGGGGGGATGGCTACACCTTC.